Shown below are 3 T cell receptor beta chains from a single sample sequenced in a study of PD-L1 blockade in urothelial cancer. Sequencing was performed with immunoSEQ multiplex PCR; in TCRdb, only in-frame clones are kept and a portion is missing. The sample comprises about 88,000 clones, 90% to 95% of which are singletons, and more than 8% rests with the top ten. This sample comprised PBMCs, obtained around atezolizumab (anti-PD-L1) treatment. The receptors shown here come from a man aged 55-75 years with urothelial cancer.

V is TRBV11-2 and J is TRBJ2-1; tentatively, D is TRBD2 (6 bases). Trimming pared 11 bases from V and 5 bases from J, leaving 19 bases between. CDR3 length: 14 amino acids. The germline CDR1 and CDR2 sequences are SGHAT and FQNNGV. CDR3 region: CAGTSTWGDNEQFF. The CDR3 nucleotides read TGTGCCGGCACCAGCACCTGGGGGGACAATGAGCAGTTCTTC.

This chain links TRBV7-8 with TRBJ2-1; 7 bases map to TRBD1. V shed 4 bases and J 0 bases; nucleotides not matched to a gene: 6. The CDR3 consists of 16 residues. Per germline, CDR1 SGHVS and CDR2 FQNEAQ. The CDR3 sequence is CASSSTRGSSYNEQFF. The CDR3 nucleotides are TGTGCCAGCAGCTCTACCAGGGGGAGCTCCTACAATGAGCAGTTCTTC.

The rearrangement uses TRBV25-1 and TRBJ1-2; 10 bases are a match to TRBD1. From germline, CDR1 is MGHDK and CDR2 SYGVNS. The V gene end was trimmed by 3 bases and the J gene end by 4 bases; junction bases not matched to a gene: 8. CDR3 length: 16 residues. The CDR3, as DNA: TGTGCCAGCAGTGACCCCGGGACAGGGGAGAGCTATGGCTACACCTTC. Translating gives CASSDPGTGESYGYTF.